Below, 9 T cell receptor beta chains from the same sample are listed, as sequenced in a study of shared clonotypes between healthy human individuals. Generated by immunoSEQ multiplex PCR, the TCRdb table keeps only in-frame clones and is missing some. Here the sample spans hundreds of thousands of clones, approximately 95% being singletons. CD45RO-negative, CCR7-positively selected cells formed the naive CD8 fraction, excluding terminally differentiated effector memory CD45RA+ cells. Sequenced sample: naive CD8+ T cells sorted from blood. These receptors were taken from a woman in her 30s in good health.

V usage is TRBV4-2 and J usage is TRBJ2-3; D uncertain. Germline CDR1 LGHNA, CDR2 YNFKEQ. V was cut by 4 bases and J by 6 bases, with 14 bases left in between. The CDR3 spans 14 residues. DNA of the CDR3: TGTGCCAGCAGCCGAAACCCCAATTCGGATACGCAGTATTTT. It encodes CASSRNPNSDTQYF.

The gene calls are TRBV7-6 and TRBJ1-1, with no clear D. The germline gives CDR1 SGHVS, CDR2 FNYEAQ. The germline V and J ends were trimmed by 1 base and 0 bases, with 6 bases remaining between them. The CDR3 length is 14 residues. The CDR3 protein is CASSLEHLNTEAFF. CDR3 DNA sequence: TGTGCCAGCAGCTTAGAACATTTGAACACTGAAGCTTTCTTT.

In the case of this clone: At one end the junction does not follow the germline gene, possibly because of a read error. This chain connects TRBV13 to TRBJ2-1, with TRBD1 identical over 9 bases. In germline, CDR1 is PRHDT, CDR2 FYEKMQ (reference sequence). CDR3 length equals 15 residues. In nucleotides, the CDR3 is TGTGCCAGCAGCCTAGGGACAGGGATTTACAATGAGCAGTTCTTC. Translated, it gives CASSLGTGIYNEQFF.

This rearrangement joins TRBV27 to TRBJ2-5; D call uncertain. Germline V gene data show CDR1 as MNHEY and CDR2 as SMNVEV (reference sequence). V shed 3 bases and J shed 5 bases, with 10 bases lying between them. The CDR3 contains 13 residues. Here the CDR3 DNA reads TGTGCCAGCAGTTTGACGGTATGGGAGACCCAGTACTTC. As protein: CASSLTVWETQYF.

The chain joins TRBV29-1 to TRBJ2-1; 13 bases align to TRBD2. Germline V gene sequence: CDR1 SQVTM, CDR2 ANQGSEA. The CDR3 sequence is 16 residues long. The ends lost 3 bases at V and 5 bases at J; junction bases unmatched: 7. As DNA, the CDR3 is TGCAGCGTTGAGAGAGGGACTAGCGGGGTAAACAATGAGCAGTTCTTC. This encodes CSVERGTSGVNNEQFF.

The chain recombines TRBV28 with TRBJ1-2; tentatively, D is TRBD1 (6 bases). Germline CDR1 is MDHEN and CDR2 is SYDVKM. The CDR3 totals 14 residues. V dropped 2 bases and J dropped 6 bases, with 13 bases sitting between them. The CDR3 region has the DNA TGTGCCAGCAGTTTAGTGGAAGGGGGAAATGGCTACACCTTC. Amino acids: CASSLVEGGNGYTF.

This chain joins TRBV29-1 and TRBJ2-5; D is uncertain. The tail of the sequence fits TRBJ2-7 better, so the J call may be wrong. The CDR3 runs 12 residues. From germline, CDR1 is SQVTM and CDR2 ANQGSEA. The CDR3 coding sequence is TGCAGCGTTGAGGGCACGAGCTACGAGCAGTACTTC. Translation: CSVEGTSYEQYF.

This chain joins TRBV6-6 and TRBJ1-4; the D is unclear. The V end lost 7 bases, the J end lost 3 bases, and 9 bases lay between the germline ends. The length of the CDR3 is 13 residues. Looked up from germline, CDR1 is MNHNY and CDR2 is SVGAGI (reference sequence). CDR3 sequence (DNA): TGTGCCAGCATGGAAGACTCTAATGAAAAACTGTTTTTT. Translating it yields CASMEDSNEKLFF.

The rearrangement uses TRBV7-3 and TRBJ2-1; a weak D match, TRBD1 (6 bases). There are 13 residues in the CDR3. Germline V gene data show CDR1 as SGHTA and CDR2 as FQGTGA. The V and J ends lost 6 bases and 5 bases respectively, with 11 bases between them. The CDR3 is CASSLTGNNEQFF. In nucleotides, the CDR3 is TGTGCCAGCAGTCTGACAGGTAACAATGAGCAGTTCTTC.